This TCR beta chain was identified in a study of vaccination and CD4 T cells after COVID-19. Background on the study: Overlapping SARS-CoV-2, HCoV-NL63, HCoV-OC43 and HCoV-229E spike peptides stimulated the cells.

Treatment described: roughly ten-day PBMC culture with coronavirus spike peptide pools or control peptides (ViraFEST assay). Antigen-specific T cell expansion with peptide pools preceded TCR sequencing in the ViraFEST approach. An Oncomine TCR Beta short-read assay was used to sequence the DNA from cultured CD4+ T cells. TCRdb recomputed calls from the PCR reads with MiXCR, one row per CDR3 protein. The sample carries about 12,000 distinct CDR3 sequences, 61% recorded once. Note on this clonotype: Its specificity is not known.

V was clipped by 6 bases and J by 1 base; unmatched bases: 4. Germline CDR1 is DFQATT and CDR2 is SNEGSKA (reference sequence). CDR3 length: 14 residues. Overall study results and limits: SARS-CoV-2-reactive clonotypes showed a nonsignificant median rise from about 20 to 38.

This chain uses TRBV20-1 with TRBJ2-4; 9 bases align to TRBD2. This TCR came from a human donor who had recovered from COVID-19. What was sequenced was CD4+ T cells from blood, cultured in vitro. CDR3: CSAIAGAAKNIQYF. The CDR3 DNA is TGCAGTGCGATAGCGGGAGCTGCCAAAAACATTCAGTACTTC.